Following are 14 T cell receptor beta chains from one sample sequenced in a study of blood T cell repertoires in COVID-19. Using immunoSEQ multiplex PCR, the repertoire was profiled, and TCRdb retains in-frame clones only, with some absent. The sample records under 250,000 clones, 80% to 85% being singletons. The sequencing sample was made of peripheral blood. These receptors were obtained from a man aged 35 to 55 with acute or convalescent COVID-19.

The chain uses TRBV2 and TRBJ1-1; a weak D match, TRBD1 (6 bases). Germline assignment: CDR1 SNHLY and CDR2 FYNNEI. Trimming cost V 6 bases and J 4 bases, with 15 bases left between them. This CDR3 contains 14 residues. This CDR3 is CASSKGGGFTEAFF. CDR3 in DNA: TGTGCCAGCAGCAAAGGGGGGGGGTTCACTGAAGCTTTCTTT.

The chain links TRBV10-3 to TRBJ2-5; D is undetermined. From germline, CDR1 is ENHRY and CDR2 SYGVKD. The CDR3 covers 13 residues. The V end lost 4 bases, the J end lost 4 bases, and 10 bases lay between the germline ends. The CDR3 DNA is TGTGCCATCAGTGGTGCTGGTAGAGAGACCCAGTACTTC. Translating it yields CAISGAGRETQYF.

The chain carries TRBV15 and TRBJ2-7, with D possibly matching TRBD2 (5 bases). The CDR3 is made up of 15 amino acids. Per the germline V gene, CDR1 is LNHNV and CDR2 is YYDKDF (reference sequence). V was trimmed by 0 bases and J by 4 bases, leaving 13 bases between them. The CDR3 spells CATSRDGLVQYEQYF. The CDR3 DNA follows: TGTGCCACCAGCAGAGATGGACTGGTACAGTACGAGCAGTACTTC.

The rearrangement links TRBV5-4 to TRBJ1-1; 9 nucleotides agree with TRBD1. Germline V gene data show CDR1 as SGHNT and CDR2 as YYREEE (reference sequence). CDR3 length: 14 residues. The ends lost 4 bases at V and 7 bases at J; junction bases unmatched: 8. Here the CDR3 reads CASSAGQGRFEAFF. The DNA of the CDR3 is TGTGCCAGCAGCGCGGGACAGGGTCGTTTTGAAGCTTTCTTT.

The chain joins TRBV3-1 (or the pseudogene TRBV3-2) to TRBJ2-1; D gene ambiguous. Trimming took off 1 base at V and 3 bases at J, with 7 bases between the two ends. Germline CDR1 LGHDT, CDR2 YNNKEL (reference sequence). The CDR3 is made up of 14 amino acids. CDR3 sequence reads: CASSQVPDYNEQFF. The CDR3 DNA is TGTGCCAGCAGCCAAGTCCCAGACTACAATGAGCAGTTCTTC.

Of note for this clone: Other DNA sequences in this specimen translate into the identical CDR3. CDR3 region: CASSLDRASTDTQYF. CDR3 DNA sequence: TGCGCCAGCAGCTTGGACAGGGCTAGCACAGATACGCAGTATTTT. The chain links TRBV5-1 to TRBJ2-3; a weak D match, TRBD1 (6 bases). With 0 bases removed from V and 0 bases from J, the gap between germline ends came to 8 bases. Germline CDR1 is SGHRS and CDR2 is YFSETQ. The length of the CDR3 is 15 residues.

The chain carries TRBV7-2 and TRBJ2-1, with a tentative D call TRBD1 (6 bases). V gave up 5 bases and J gave up 10 bases, with 9 bases separating them. This CDR3 has 11 amino acids. Per the germline V gene, CDR1 is SGHTA and CDR2 is FQGNSA. The CDR3: CASSVTGEQFF. The CDR3 nucleotides read TGTGCCAGCAGCGTTACAGGGGAGCAGTTCTTC.

The chain recombines TRBV12-3 or TRBV12-4 with TRBJ1-5; 7 nucleotides match TRBD1. V shed 7 bases, J shed 2 bases, and the junction held 2 bases outside the gene matches. The CDR3 length is 13 residues. In DNA, the CDR3 is TGTGCCAGCACCGGGACAGGCAATCAGCCCCAGCATTTT. It codes for CASTGTGNQPQHF.

This chain connects TRBV5-1 to TRBJ2-2, with D possibly matching TRBD2 (5 bases). Germline-derived CDR1 and CDR2 are SGHRS and YFSETQ. The CDR3 is made up of 16 amino acids. Trimming took off 4 bases at V and 1 base at J, with 14 bases between the two ends. CDR3 sequence reads: CASSNPEGLNTGELFF. The CDR3 DNA reads as TGCGCCAGCAGCAACCCCGAGGGTTTGAACACCGGGGAGCTGTTTTTT.

The V and J genes are TRBV7-2 and TRBJ1-4, with a possible D match to TRBD1 (6 bases). There are 14 residues in the CDR3. V lost 7 bases to trimming and J lost 8 bases, with 17 bases between them. Germline V gene data show CDR1 as SGHTA and CDR2 as FQGNSA. The CDR3 region is CASKAGTTNEKLFF. CDR3 sequence (DNA): TGTGCCAGCAAGGCCGGGACAACCAACGAAAAACTGTTTTTT.

This rearrangement joins TRBV5-4 to TRBJ2-7, with a weak D call TRBD1 (6 bases). Germline lookup yields CDR1 SGHNT and CDR2 YYREEE (reference sequence). Trimming shortened V by 4 bases and J by 3 bases, and 14 bases separated the two germline ends. This CDR3 is 14 amino acids long. This CDR3 is CASSEPSGDYEQYF. For the CDR3, the DNA is TGTGCCAGCAGCGAGCCGTCAGGGGACTACGAGCAGTACTTC.

The chain recombines TRBV10-1 with TRBJ2-3, with D maybe TRBD1 (5 bases). The CDR3 contains 21 residues. Trimming took off 3 bases at V and 2 bases at J, with 30 bases between the two ends. CDR1 and CDR2 (germline): WNHNN, SYGVQD (reference sequence). CDR3 bases: TGCGCCAGCAGTGACTACTTTGGGCAGCCAAACCTCAAGGGGCACACAGATACGCAGTATTTT. Translation gives CASSDYFGQPNLKGHTDTQYF.

J is TRBJ1-2 and V is TRBV14, with TRBD1 identical over 8 bases. The length of the CDR3 is 13 residues. With 4 bases clipped from V and 8 bases from J, the junction kept 6 bases outside the gene matches. CDR1 and CDR2 from the germline V gene are SGHDN and FVKESK. The CDR3 DNA is TGTGCCAGCAGCCCAACAGGGGGGTTCGGCTACACCTTC. Its translation: CASSPTGGFGYTF.

The gene calls are TRBV5-1 and TRBJ1-6; 7 bases line up with TRBD1. Germline-derived CDR1 and CDR2 are SGHRS and YFSETQ. The CDR3 totals 15 residues. J was trimmed by 7 bases and V by 3 bases; bases with no gene match: 7. The DNA for the CDR3 is TGCGCCAGCAGCTCCGGCGGGACAGTCAATTCACCCCTCCACTTT. Encoded protein: CASSSGGTVNSPLHF.